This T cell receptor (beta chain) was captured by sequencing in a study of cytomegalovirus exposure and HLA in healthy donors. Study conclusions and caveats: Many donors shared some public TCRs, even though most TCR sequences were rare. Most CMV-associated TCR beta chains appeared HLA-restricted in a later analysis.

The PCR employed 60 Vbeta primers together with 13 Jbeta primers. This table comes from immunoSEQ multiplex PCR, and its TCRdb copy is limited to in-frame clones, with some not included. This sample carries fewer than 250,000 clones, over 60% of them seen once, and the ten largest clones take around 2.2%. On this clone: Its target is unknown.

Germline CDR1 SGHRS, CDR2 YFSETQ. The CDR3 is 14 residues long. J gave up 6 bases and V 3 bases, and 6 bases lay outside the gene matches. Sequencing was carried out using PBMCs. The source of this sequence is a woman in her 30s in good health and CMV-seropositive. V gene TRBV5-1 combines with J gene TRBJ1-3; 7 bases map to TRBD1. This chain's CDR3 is CASSYGTAVNTIYF. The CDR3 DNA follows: TGCGCCAGCAGCTACGGGACAGCGGTAAACACCATATATTTT.